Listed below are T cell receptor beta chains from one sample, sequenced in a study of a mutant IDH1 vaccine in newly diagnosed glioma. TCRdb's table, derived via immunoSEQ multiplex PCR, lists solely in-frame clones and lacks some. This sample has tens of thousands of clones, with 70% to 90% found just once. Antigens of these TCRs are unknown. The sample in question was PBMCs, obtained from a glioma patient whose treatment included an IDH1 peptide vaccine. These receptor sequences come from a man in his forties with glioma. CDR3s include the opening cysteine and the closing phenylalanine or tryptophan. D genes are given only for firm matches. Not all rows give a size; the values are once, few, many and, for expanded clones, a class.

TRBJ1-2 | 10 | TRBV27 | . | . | CASRQYGYTF | TGTGCCAGCAGACAGTATGGCTACACCTTC
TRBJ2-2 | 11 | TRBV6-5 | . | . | CASLGAGELFF | TGTGCCAGCCTCGGGGCCGGGGAGCTGTTTTTT
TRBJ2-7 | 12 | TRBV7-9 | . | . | CASSFPVLEQYF | TGTGCCAGCAGCTTTCCGGTTCTGGAGCAGTACTTC
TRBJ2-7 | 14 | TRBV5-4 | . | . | CASSLTIQSYEQYF | TGTGCCAGCAGCTTGACTATACAGTCCTACGAGCAGTACTTC
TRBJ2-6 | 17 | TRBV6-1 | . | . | CASSGRTLRSGANVLTF | TGTGCCAGCAGTGGCCGTACCCTGAGGTCCGGGGCCAACGTCCTGACTTTC
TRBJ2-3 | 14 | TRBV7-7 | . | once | CASSLGGLYDTQYF | TGTGCCAGCAGCTTAGGGGGACTTTACGATACGCAGTATTTT
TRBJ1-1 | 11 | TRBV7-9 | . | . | CASTLNTEAFF | TGTGCCAGCACCCTCAACACTGAAGCTTTCTTT
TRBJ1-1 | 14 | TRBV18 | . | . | CASSAGTVNTEAFF | TGTGCCAGCTCAGCCGGGACGGTGAACACTGAAGCTTTCTTT
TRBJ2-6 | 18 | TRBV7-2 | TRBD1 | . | CASSAQGQGFSGANVLTF | TGTGCCAGCAGCGCCCAGGGACAGGGTTTCTCTGGGGCCAACGTCCTGACTTTC
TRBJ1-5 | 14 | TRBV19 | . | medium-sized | CASSIDGGSQPQHF | TGTGCCAGTAGTATAGATGGAGGAAGTCAGCCCCAGCATTTT
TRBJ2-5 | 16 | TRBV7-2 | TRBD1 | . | CASSLAGEQGRETQYF | TGTGCCAGCAGCTTAGCGGGAGAACAGGGGAGAGAGACCCAGTACTTC
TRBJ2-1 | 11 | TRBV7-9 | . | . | CASSSGSEQFF | TGTGCCAGCTCGTCGGGCAGTGAGCAGTTCTTC
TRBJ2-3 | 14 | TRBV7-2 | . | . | CASSRWAYTDTQYF | TGTGCCAGCAGCCGATGGGCTTACACAGATACGCAGTATTTT
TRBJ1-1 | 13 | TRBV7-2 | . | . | CATQRGRNTEAFF | TGTGCCACTCAAAGAGGCAGGAACACTGAAGCTTTCTTT
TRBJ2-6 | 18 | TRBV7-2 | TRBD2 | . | CASIPKGGRATGANVLTF | TGTGCCAGCATCCCCAAGGGCGGGAGGGCCACTGGGGCCAACGTCCTGACTTTC
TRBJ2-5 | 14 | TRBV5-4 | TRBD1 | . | CASSGGQVQETQYF | TGTGCCAGCAGCGGAGGACAGGTCCAAGAGACCCAGTACTTC
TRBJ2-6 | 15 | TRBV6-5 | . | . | CASSYSRLGANVLTF | TGTGCCAGCAGTTACTCTAGGCTAGGGGCCAACGTCCTGACTTTC
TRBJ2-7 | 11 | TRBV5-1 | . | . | CASSQSYEQYF | TGCGCCAGCAGCCAGTCCTACGAGCAGTACTTC
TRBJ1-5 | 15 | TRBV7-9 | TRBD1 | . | CASSNWDSSNQPQHF | TGTGCCAGCAGCAACTGGGACAGTAGCAATCAGCCCCAGCATTTT
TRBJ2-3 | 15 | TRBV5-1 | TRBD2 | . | CASSFRAGGPDTQYF | TGCGCCAGCAGCTTTCGAGCGGGAGGCCCAGATACGCAGTATTTT
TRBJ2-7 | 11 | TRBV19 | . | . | CASRRDYEQYF | TGTGCCAGTCGGCGGGACTACGAGCAGTACTTC
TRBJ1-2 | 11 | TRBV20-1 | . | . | CSSREGYGYTF | TGCAGTTCCAGGGAGGGGTATGGCTACACCTTC
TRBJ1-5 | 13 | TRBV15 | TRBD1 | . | CATAGGGNQPQHF | TGTGCCACCGCAGGGGGCGGCAATCAGCCCCAGCATTTT
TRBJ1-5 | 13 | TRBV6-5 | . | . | CASMGVWGQPQHF | TGTGCCAGCATGGGGGTATGGGGTCAGCCCCAGCATTTT
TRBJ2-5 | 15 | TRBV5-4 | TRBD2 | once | CASSPGLAGLETQYF | TGTGCCAGCAGCCCAGGACTAGCGGGATTGGAGACCCAGTACTTC
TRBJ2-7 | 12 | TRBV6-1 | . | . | CASKGYSYEQYF | TGTGCCAGCAAGGGATACTCCTACGAGCAGTACTTC
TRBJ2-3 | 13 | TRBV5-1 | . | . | CASSPWSTDTQYF | TGCGCCAGCTCCCCGTGGAGTACAGATACGCAGTATTTT
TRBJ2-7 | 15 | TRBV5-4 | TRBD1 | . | CASSRTGTGIGEQYF | TGTGCCAGCAGCCGGACTGGGACAGGGATCGGCGAGCAGTACTTC
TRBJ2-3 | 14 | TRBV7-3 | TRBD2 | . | CASSPGRGVDTQYF | TGTGCCAGCAGCCCCGGACGGGGGGTTGATACGCAGTATTTT
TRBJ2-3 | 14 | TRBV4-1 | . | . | CASSQKAATDTQYF | TGCGCCAGCAGCCAAAAAGCGGCCACAGATACGCAGTATTTT
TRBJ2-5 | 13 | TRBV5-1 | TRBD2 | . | CASSPGLAETQYF | TGCGCCAGCAGCCCTGGACTAGCGGAGACCCAGTACTTC
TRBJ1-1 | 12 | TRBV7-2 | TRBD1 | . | CASSTRTGRLFF | TGTGCCAGCAGCACACGGACAGGGAGGCTATTCTTT
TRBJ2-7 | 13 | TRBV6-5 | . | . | CASSRESPYEQYF | TGTGCCAGCAGTCGGGAGTCTCCTTACGAGCAGTACTTC
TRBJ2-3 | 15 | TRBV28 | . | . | CASSLYRDGADTQYF | TGTGCCAGCAGTTTGTACCGGGACGGAGCAGATACGCAGTATTTT
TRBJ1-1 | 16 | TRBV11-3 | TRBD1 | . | CASSKTGGSPGGEAFF | TGTGCCAGCAGCAAGACAGGGGGCTCACCGGGGGGAGAAGCTTTCTTT
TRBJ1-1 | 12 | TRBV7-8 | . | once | CASSNARSEAFF | TGTGCCAGCAGCAACGCTAGATCCGAAGCTTTCTTT
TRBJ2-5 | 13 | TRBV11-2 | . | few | CASSLIALETQYF | TGTGCCAGCAGCTTAATCGCACTGGAGACCCAGTACTTC